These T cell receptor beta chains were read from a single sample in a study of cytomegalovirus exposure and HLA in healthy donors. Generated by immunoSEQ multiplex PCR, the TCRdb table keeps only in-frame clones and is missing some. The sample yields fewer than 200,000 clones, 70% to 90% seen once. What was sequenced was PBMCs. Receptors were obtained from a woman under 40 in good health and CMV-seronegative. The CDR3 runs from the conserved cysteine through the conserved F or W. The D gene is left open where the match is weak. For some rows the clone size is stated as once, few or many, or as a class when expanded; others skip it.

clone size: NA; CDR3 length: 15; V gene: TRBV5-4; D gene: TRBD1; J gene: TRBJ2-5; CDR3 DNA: TGTGCCAGCAGCTTAAGTTCAGGGGGCCAAGAGACCCAGTACTTC; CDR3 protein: CASSLSSGGQETQYF
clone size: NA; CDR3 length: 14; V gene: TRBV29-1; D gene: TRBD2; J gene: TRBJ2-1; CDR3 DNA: TGCAGCGTTGTAGTAACGGGAGGGCGCAATGAGCAGTTCTTC; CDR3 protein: CSVVVTGGRNEQFF
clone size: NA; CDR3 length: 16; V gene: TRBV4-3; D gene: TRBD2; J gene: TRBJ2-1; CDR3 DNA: TGCGCCAGCAGCCAAAGACTAGCGAGAACCTACAATGAGCAGTTCTTC; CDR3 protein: CASSQRLARTYNEQFF
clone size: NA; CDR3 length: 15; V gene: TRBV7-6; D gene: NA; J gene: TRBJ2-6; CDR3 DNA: TGTGCCAGCAGCTTAGAGGGCTCTGGGGCCAACGTCCTGACTTTC; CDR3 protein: CASSLEGSGANVLTF
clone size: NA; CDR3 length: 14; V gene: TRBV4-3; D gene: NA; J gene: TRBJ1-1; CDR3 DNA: TGCGCCAGCAGCCTAAAATCCAACTCAGGGTCTGCTTTCTTT; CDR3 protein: CASSLKSNSGSAFF
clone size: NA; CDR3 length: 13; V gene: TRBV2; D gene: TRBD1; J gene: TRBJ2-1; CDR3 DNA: TGTGCCAGCGTTCCCGGGACAGACAATGAGCAGTTCTTC; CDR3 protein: CASVPGTDNEQFF
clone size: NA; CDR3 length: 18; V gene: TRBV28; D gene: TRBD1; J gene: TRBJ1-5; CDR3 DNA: TGTGCCAGCAGTTTTGGGACAGGGGGAGGAGTTAGCAATCAGCCCCAGCATTTT; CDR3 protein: CASSFGTGGGVSNQPQHF
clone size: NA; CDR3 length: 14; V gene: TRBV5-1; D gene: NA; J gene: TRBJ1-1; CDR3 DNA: TGCGCCAGCAGCTTGTCTGTCCAGAACACTGAAGCTTTCTTT; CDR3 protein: CASSLSVQNTEAFF
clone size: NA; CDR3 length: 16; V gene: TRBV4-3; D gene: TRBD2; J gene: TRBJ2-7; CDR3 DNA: TGCGCCAGCAGCCACGTTAGCGGGACTACCTCCTACGAGCAGTACTTC; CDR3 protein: CASSHVSGTTSYEQYF
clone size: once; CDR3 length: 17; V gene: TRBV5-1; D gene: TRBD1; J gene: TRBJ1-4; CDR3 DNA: TGCGCCAGCAGCGTATCGACAGGGTTTGCAACTAATGAAAAACTGTTTTTT; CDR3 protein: CASSVSTGFATNEKLFF
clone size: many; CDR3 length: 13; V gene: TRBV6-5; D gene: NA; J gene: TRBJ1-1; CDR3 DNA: TGTGCCAGCAGTCCGACGGTGAACACTGAAGCTTTCTTT; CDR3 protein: CASSPTVNTEAFF
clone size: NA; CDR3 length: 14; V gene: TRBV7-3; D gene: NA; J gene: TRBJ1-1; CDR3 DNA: TGTGCCAGCAGCGACGGGACACAGAACACTGAAGCTTTCTTT; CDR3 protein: CASSDGTQNTEAFF
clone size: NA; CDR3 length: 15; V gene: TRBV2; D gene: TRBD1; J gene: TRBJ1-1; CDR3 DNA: TGTGCCAGCAGTGGGTCAGGGGGATTCAACACTGAAGCTTTCTTT; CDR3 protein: CASSGSGGFNTEAFF
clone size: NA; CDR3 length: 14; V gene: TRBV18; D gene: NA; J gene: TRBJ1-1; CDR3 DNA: TGTGCCAGCTCCGAGAATCACAGGGACACTGAAGCTTTCTTT; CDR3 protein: CASSENHRDTEAFF
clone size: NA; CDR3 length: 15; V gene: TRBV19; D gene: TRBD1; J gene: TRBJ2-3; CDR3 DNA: TGTGCCAGTAGTTACAGGGGGCTGCAATCAGATACGCAGTATTTT; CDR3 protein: CASSYRGLQSDTQYF